The clone carrying this TCR beta chain was seen repeatedly, ten times or more. Its antigen is currently unknown. The data originate from a study of T cell repertoires in cytomegalovirus infection. About the study: Through public TCR beta signatures, both CMV infection and matching HLA type were indicated.

TCRdb reprocessed the reads with MiXCR, giving one entry per CDR3 protein. The sample includes more than 75,000 distinct CDR3 sequences, around 28% seen only once; the top ten take 65% to 75%. Study-level results: Dominating the ex vivo response were HLA-C-restricted CMV-specific TCR beta clonotypes.

Germline V gene data show CDR1 as SGHRS and CDR2 as YFSETQ. With V trimmed by 0 bases and J by 2 bases, 4 bases remained unmatched. The CDR3 consists of 15 residues. The TCR was taken from a human donor in good health (CMV status not recorded). Some clones in this sample may be carry-over from other donors' samples. This chain uses TRBV5-1 with TRBJ1-1, with 7 bases lining up with TRBD1. This specimen was CD8+ T cells from cultured PBMCs, taken from culture after CMV antigen stimulation. CDR3 bases: TGCGCCAGCAGCTTGGGGACAGGACTCAACACTGAAGCTTTCTTT. Protein: CASSLGTGLNTEAFF.